The clone carrying this TCR beta chain came up a few times. The antigen remains unidentified. Relative to the germline gene, one junction end is altered; a read error may explain this. The sample originates from a study of cytomegalovirus exposure and HLA in healthy donors. The PCR contained 60 Vbeta and 13 Jbeta primers. Sequencing was performed with immunoSEQ multiplex PCR; in TCRdb, only in-frame clones are kept and a portion is missing. The table lists some 130,000 clones, around 74% of them singletons. Germline CDR1 reads SEHNR; CDR2 reads FQNEAQ (reference sequence). CDR3 length equals 12 residues. Findings of the study overall: V- and J-gene trimming in TCR beta was tied to a missense DCLRE1C variant by an analysis performed later. It emerged from a later analysis that several of the most significant clusters appeared to be linked to common viral pathogens.

Donors in the study were healthy people who gave bone marrow. This chain joins TRBV7-9 and TRBJ1-2, with 8 nucleotides matching TRBD1. The receptor's source is a man aged 25 to 45 in good health and CMV-seronegative. What was sequenced was PBMCs. The CDR3, as DNA: TGTTCCAGCAGCGGACAGGGCTATGGCTACACCTTC. Translating gives CSSSGQGYGYTF.